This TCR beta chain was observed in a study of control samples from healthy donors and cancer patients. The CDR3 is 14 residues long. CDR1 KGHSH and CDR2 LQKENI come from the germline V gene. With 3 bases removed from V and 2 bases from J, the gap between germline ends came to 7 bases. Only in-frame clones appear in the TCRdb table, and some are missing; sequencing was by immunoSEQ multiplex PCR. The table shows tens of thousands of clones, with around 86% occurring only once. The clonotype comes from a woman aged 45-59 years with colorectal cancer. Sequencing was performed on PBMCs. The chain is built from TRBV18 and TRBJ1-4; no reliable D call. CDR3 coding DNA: TGTGCCAGCTCACCGCGATCCACTAATGAAAAACTGTTTTTT. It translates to CASSPRSTNEKLFF.